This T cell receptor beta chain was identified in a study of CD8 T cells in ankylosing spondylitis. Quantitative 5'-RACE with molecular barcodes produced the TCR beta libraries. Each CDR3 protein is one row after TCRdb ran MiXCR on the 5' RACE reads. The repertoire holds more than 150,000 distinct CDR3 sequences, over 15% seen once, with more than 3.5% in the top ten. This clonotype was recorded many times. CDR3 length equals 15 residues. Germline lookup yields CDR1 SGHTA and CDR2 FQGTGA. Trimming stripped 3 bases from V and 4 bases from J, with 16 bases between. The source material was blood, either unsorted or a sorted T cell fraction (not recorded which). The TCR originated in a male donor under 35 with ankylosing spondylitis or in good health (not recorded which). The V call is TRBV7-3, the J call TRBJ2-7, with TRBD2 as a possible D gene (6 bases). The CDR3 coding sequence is TGTGCCAGCAGCTTTTACGGCGGGATCATGTACGAGCAGTACTTC. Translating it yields CASSFYGGIMYEQYF.